This entry describes one T cell receptor beta chain. No antigen is known for it. This CDR3 is built from 14 residues. V was clipped by 7 bases and J by 4 bases; unmatched bases: 3. Germline-derived CDR1 and CDR2 are SNHLY and FYNNEI. The data are from a study of cytomegalovirus exposure and HLA in healthy donors. General study points: Altogether, some 170 TCR beta chains were recorded as cytomegalovirus-associated. In vitro confirmation showed three CMV-associated chains to be CMV antigen specific. Per published reports, the classifier diagnosed cytomegalovirus status with high specificity and sensitivity.

The protocol was immunoSEQ multiplex PCR, while the TCRdb copy is restricted to in-frame clones and leaves out a portion. The repertoire holds about 110,000 clones, with roughly 90% as singletons. The chain carries TRBV2 and TRBJ2-3, with 12 bases aligning to TRBD2. The source of this sequence is a woman younger than 30 in good health and CMV-seronegative. Sequenced material: PBMCs. The CDR3 nucleotides read TGTGCCAGCAACAGACTAGCGGGGGCAGATACGCAGTATTTT. Translated, it gives CASNRLAGADTQYF.